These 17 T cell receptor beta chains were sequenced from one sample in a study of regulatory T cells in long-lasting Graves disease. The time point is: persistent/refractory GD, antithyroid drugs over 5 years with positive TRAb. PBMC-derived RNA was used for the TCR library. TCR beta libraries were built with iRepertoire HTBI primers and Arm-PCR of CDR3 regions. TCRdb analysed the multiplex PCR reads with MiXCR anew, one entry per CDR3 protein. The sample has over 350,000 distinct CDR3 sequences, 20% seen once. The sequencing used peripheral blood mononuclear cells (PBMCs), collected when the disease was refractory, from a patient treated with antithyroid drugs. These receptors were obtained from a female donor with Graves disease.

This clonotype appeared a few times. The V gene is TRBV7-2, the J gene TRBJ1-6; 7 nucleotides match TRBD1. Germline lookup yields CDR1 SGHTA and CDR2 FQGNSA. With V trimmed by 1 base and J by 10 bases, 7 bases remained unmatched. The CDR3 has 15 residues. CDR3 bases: TGTGCCAGCAGCTTAGTTAGAGGGGGCGGCTCACCCCTCCACTTT. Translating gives CASSLVRGGGSPLHF.

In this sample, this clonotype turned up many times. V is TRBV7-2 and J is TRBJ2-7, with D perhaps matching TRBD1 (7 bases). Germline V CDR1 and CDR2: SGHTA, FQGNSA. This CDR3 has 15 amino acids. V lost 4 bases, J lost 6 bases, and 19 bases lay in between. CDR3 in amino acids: CASSYRPGGGAEQYF. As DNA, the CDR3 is TGTGCCAGCAGCTACCGTCCCGGAGGGGGCGCCGAGCAGTACTTC.

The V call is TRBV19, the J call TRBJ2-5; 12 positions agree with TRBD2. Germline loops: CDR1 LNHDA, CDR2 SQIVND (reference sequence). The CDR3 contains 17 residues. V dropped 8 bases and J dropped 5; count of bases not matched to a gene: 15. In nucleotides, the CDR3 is TGTGCCAGTTCGACTTACCGGACTAGCGGGATGTTGGAGACCCAGTACTTC. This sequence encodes CASSTYRTSGMLETQYF. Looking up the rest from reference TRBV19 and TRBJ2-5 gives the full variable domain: DGGITQSPKYLFRKEGQNVTLSCEQNLNHDAMYWYRQDPGQGLRLIYYSQIVNDFQKGDIAEGYSVSREKKESFPLTVTSAQKNPTAFYLCASSTYRTSGMLETQYFGPGTRLLVL.

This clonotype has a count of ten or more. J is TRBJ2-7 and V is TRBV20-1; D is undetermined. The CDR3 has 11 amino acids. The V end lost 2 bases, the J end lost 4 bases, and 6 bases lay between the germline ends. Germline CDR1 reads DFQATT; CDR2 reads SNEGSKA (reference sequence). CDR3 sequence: CSARSEYEQYF. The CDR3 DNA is TGCAGTGCTAGATCCGAATACGAGCAGTACTTC.

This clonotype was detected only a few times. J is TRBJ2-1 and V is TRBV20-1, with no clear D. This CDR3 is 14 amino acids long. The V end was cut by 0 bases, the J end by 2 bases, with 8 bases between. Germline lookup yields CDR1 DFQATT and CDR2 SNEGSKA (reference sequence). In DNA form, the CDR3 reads TGCAGTGCTAGAGATGAGGCCGCCTACAATGAGCAGTTCTTC. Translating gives CSARDEAAYNEQFF.

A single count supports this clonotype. The CDR3 region is CASSKGSEQYF. In nucleotides, the CDR3 is TGTGCCAGCAGCAAGGGGTCCGAGCAGTACTTC. The rearrangement links TRBV6-1 to TRBJ2-7, with D perhaps matching TRBD1 (5 bases). V was shortened by 6 bases and J by 6 bases, with 9 bases between the two germline ends. Germline V gene lookup returns CDR1 MNHNS and CDR2 SASEGT. CDR3 size: 11 residues.

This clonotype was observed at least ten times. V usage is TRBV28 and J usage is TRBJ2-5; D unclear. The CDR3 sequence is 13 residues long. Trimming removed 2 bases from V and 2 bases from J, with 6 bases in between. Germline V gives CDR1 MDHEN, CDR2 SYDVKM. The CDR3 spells CASSLSVQETQYF. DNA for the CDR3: TGTGCCAGCAGTTTAAGCGTGCAAGAGACCCAGTACTTC.

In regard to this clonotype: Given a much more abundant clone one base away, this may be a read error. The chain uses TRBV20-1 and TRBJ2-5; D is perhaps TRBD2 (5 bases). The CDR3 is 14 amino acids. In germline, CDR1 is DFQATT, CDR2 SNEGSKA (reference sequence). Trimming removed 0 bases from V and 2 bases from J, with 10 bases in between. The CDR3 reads CSARDGIDQETQYF. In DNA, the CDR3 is TGCAGTGCTAGAGACGGGATAGATCAAGAGACCCAGTACTTC.

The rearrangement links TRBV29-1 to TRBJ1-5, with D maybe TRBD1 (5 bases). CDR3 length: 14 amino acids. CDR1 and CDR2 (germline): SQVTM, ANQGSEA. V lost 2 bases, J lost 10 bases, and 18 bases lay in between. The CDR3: CSVEFVGPGGPQHF. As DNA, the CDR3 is TGCAGCGTTGAATTTGTGGGGCCGGGAGGTCCCCAGCATTTT.

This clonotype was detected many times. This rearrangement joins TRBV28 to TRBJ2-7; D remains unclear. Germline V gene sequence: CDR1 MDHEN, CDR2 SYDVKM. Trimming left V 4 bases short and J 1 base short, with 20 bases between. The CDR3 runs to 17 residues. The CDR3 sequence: CASSSLPPLTKSYEQYF. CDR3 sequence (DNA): TGTGCCAGCAGTTCACTACCCCCCCTAACAAAATCCTACGAGCAGTACTTC.

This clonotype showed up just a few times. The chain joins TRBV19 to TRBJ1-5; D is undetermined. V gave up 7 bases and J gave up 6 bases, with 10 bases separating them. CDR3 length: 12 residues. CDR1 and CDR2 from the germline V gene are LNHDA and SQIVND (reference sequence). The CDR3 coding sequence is TGTGCCAGTACCGTCGATTCTCAGCCCCAGCATTTT. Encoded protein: CASTVDSQPQHF.

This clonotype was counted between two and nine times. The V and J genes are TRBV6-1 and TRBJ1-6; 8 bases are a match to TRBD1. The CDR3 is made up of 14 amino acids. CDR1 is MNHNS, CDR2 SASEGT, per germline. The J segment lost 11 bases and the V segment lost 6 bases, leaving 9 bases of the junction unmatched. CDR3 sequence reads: CASSPDRGEPPLHF. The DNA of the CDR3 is TGTGCCAGCAGCCCCGACAGGGGCGAACCACCCCTCCACTTT.

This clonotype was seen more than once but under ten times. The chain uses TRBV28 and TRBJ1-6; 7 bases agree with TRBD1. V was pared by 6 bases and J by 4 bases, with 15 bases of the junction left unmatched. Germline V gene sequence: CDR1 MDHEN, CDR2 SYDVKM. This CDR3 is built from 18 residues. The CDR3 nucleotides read TGTGCCAGCAGCCAAGGACCAAAACAGACAGGGTATAATTCACCCCTCCACTTT. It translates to CASSQGPKQTGYNSPLHF.

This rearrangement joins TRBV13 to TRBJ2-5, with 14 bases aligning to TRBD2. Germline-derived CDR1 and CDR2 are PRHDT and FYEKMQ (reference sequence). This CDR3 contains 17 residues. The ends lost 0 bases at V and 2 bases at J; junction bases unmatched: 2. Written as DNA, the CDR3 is TGTGCCAGCAGCTTAGGGGGACTAGCGGGAGCTCAAGAGACCCAGTACTTC. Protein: CASSLGGLAGAQETQYF. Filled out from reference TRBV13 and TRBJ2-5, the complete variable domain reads AAGVIQSPRHLIKEKRETATLKCYPIPRHDTVYWYQQGPGQDPQFLISFYEKMQSDKGSIPDRFSAQQFSDYHSELNMSSLELGDSALYFCASSLGGLAGAQETQYFGPGTRLLVL.

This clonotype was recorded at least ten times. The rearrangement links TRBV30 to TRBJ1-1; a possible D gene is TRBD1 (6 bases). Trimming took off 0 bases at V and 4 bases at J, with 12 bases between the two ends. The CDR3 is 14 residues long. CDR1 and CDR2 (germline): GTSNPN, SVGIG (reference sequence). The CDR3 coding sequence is TGTGCCTGGAGTGTAGGACAGATAACCACTGAAGCTTTCTTT. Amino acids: CAWSVGQITTEAFF.

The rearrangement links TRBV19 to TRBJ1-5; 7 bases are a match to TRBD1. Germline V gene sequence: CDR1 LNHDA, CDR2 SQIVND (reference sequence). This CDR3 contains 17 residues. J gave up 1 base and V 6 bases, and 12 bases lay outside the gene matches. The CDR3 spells CASRPPNRGGSNQPQHF. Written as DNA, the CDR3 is TGTGCCAGTAGACCCCCCAACAGGGGAGGGAGCAATCAGCCCCAGCATTTT.

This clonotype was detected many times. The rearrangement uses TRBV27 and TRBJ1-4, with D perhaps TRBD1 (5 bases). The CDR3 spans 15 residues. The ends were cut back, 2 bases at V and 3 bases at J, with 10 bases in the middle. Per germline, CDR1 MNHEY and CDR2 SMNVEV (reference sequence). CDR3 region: CASSLGGLANEKLFF. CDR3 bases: TGTGCCAGCAGTTTAGGGGGACTTGCTAATGAAAAACTGTTTTTT.